This entry features one TCR beta chain sequence. Its cognate antigen has yet to be identified. No per-base quality is available; no much larger clone lies one base away. These data belong to a study of blood T cell repertoires in COVID-19 (TCRdb year 2020). For the wider study: Samples covering the acute and convalescent phases of COVID-19 were provided by collaborators in the United States, Italy and Spain. Where available, HLA class I and class II types were taken from metadata supplied by the sample provider and were not determined by assay-based typing. A freely available public database, intended as a resource for researchers studying the immune response to SARS-CoV-2, is where the repertoires were released. Subjects who had been exposed to COVID-19, were actively infected with it, or had recovered from it provided the deeply sampled blood TCRbeta repertoires that made up the dataset. The samples were drawn from two sources: the first 160 participants of the ongoing ImmuneRACE study, and fewer than 1,500 subjects contributed by 6 global collaborators. A de-identified subject ID, COVID-19 status, age in years and sex were almost always included in the sample metadata. The prospective study material was composed of cDNA or gDNA derived from T cells, B-cell-depleted T cells, or PBMCs. Study-wide conclusions, independent of this receptor: Clinical and demographic metadata were provided uncurated, with the amount varying by source and participant.

The immunoSEQ Assay, a bias-controlled multiplex PCR, was used to amplify TCRbeta CDR3 regions from genomic DNA. As for the authors' bioinformatics: The number of nucleated cells in each sample was estimated by amplification of reference gene primers within the assay. To quantify the absolute abundance of each unique TCRbeta CDR3 rearrangement, sequence reads were collapsed and filtered. For each sample, productive Simpson clonality was calculated by taking the square root of Simpson's diversity index across productive rearrangements. TCRdb's version of the immuneACCESS table is confined to in-frame rearrangements and falls short of the full clone set. An unresolved V gene accounts for under half of the shortfall where checked; the remainder is of unknown origin. That table furnishes V, J and clone size, whereas the DNA furnished D and trimming. This sample lists approximately 440,000 clones; roughly 90% were detected once. Around 0.7% of the sample belongs to the ten largest clones.

Participants in the prospective study were enrolled through a virtual design, were aged about 18 to 90 years, and lived in under 25 United States geographic areas. Cohort assignment in the prospective study relied on participant-reported clinical history from a screening survey and a study questionnaire. For ImmuneRACE Cohort 3, a participant was defined as recovered based on two consecutive negative NP/OP PCR tests, clearance by a healthcare professional, or resolution of symptoms. Each participant in the prospective study had whole blood, serum and a nasopharyngeal or oropharyngeal swab collected by mobile phlebotomists. Participants in the prospective study had the option to provide additional blood draws and questionnaires over an approximately 2-month period. Blood samples from the prospective study were shipped frozen or at room temperature prior to DNA extraction. For CDR1 and CDR2, the germline V gene lists SNHLY and FYNNEI. The CDR3 spans 14 residues, from the cysteine through the phenylalanine. Only the CDR3 DNA is retained, 42 bases long and in frame from the first base. The trim is 6 bases for V and 5 bases for J, with a gap of 16 bases between the germline ends.

This TCR was sampled from a woman aged 18-35 years who had recovered from COVID-19. Sequenced: PBMCs or T cells enriched from blood (not recorded which). The V and J genes are TRBV2 and TRBJ1-1; perhaps TRBD1 is the D gene, with 6 bases matching. The CDR3 region has the sequence CASSGRGSGTEAFF. The nucleotide sequence reads as follows: TGTGCCAGCAGCGGTAGGGGGTCGGGGACTGAAGCTTTCTTT.